A single sample gave rise to the 16 T cell receptor beta chains below, sequenced in a study of cytomegalovirus exposure and HLA in healthy donors. PCR was performed using 60 Vbeta and 13 Jbeta primers. Using immunoSEQ multiplex PCR, the repertoire was profiled, and TCRdb retains in-frame clones only, with some absent. In the table there are about 100,000 clones, more than 75% of which are singletons. The sample consisted of PBMCs. The receptor set was obtained from a woman aged 55-75 years in good health and CMV-seronegative.

The V call is TRBV6-6, the J call TRBJ1-2, with no clear D. The CDR3 contains 14 residues. The V gene's germline CDR1 is MNHNY and CDR2 SVGAGI (reference sequence). V was clipped by 0 bases and J by 3 bases, with 8 bases between them. The CDR3 nucleotides are TGTGCCAGCAGTTACTCGCTGGCGGACTATGGCTACACCTTC. Encoded protein: CASSYSLADYGYTF.

The chain has TRBV6-5 and TRBJ1-6; 12 bases align to TRBD1. Germline V gives CDR1 MNHEY, CDR2 SVGAGI. The V gene end was trimmed by 4 bases and the J gene end by 9 bases; junction bases not matched to a gene: 7. The CDR3 is 16 amino acids. CDR3 DNA: TGTGCCAGCAGTTCTTCCGGGACAGGGGGCGGTTCACCCCTCCACTTT. Its translation: CASSSSGTGGGSPLHF.

V and J are TRBV6-5 and TRBJ2-7; TRBD1 might be the D (6 bases). V was cut by 8 bases and J by 6 bases, with 23 bases left in between. The CDR3 is 15 residues long. From germline, CDR1 is MNHEY and CDR2 SVGAGI. The CDR3 region has the DNA TGTGCCAGCCACAGACCGGGACAAGGATTTAGCGAGCAGTACTTC. Protein sequence: CASHRPGQGFSEQYF.

The rearrangement joins TRBV7-8 to TRBJ2-7; 9 bases line up with TRBD2. Germline assignment: CDR1 SGHVS and CDR2 FQNEAQ. This CDR3 region has 15 residues. V gave up 5 bases and J gave up 2 bases; unmatched junction bases: 7. CDR3 in amino acids: CASSLGLAETYEQYF. The CDR3 nucleotides are TGTGCCAGCAGCCTGGGACTAGCAGAGACCTACGAGCAGTACTTC.

This chain links TRBV25-1 with TRBJ2-7; 10 nucleotides line up with TRBD2. Germline CDR1 is MGHDK and CDR2 is SYGVNS. CDR3 length: 14 amino acids. J was trimmed by 3 bases and V by 6 bases; bases with no gene match: 5. CDR3 coding DNA: TGTGCCAGCAGCATAGCGGGAGGCTACTACGAGCAGTACTTC. Its translation is CASSIAGGYYEQYF.

This chain joins TRBV7-7 and TRBJ2-5; the match to TRBD1 covers 7 bases. J lost 0 bases, V lost 2 bases, and 3 bases had no gene match. In germline, CDR1 is SSHAT, CDR2 FNYEAQ (reference sequence). The CDR3 totals 15 residues. CDR3 bases: TGTGCCAGCAGCTTACGGGACAGTAACCAAGAGACCCAGTACTTC. It translates to CASSLRDSNQETQYF. The whole variable domain, filled in from reference TRBV7-7 and TRBJ2-5, reads GAGVSQSPRYKVTKRGQDVTLRCDPISSHATLYWYQQALGQGPEFLTYFNYEAQPDKSGLPSDRFSAERPEGSISTLTIQRTEQRDSAMYRCASSLRDSNQETQYFGPGTRLLVL.

The chain carries TRBV9 and TRBJ2-1; TRBD2 matches at 10 bases. Per the germline V gene, CDR1 is SGDLS and CDR2 is YYNGEE. V lost 3 bases and J lost 7; bases outside the gene matches: 7. This CDR3 has 15 residues. The CDR3 spells CASSAPSGSRNEQFF. CDR3 bases: TGTGCCAGCAGCGCCCCTAGCGGGAGTAGGAATGAGCAGTTCTTC.

The V and J genes are TRBV28 and TRBJ1-1; D not certain. V was clipped by 5 bases and J by 4 bases, with 11 bases between them. Per germline, CDR1 MDHEN and CDR2 SYDVKM. This CDR3 is built from 13 residues. CDR3 amino acids: CASSLSSGTEAFF. Here the CDR3 DNA reads TGTGCCAGCAGTCTCAGTTCGGGCACTGAAGCTTTCTTT. Drawing the rest from reference TRBV28 and TRBJ1-1, the complete variable domain is DVKVTQSSRYLVKRTGEKVFLECVQDMDHENMFWYRQDPGLGLRLIYFSYDVKMKEKGDIPEGYSVSREKKERFSLILESASTNQTSMYLCASSLSSGTEAFFGQGTRLTVV.

V is TRBV7-6 and J is TRBJ2-2, with D possibly matching TRBD2 (6 bases). Germline V gene data show CDR1 as SGHVS and CDR2 as FNYEAQ. The V gene lost 1 base and the J gene lost 3 bases, with 9 bases spanning the gap. The CDR3 loop spans 15 amino acids. This chain's CDR3 is CASSLEWGDTGELFF. As DNA, the CDR3 is TGTGCCAGCAGCTTAGAATGGGGGGACACCGGGGAGCTGTTTTTT.

In this sample, this clone turned up once. The chain links TRBV15 to TRBJ1-4; D possibly corresponds to TRBD1 (6 bases). Trimming left V 5 bases short and J 0 bases short, with 10 bases between. The CDR3 has 15 residues. CDR1 and CDR2 from the germline V gene are LNHNV and YYDKDF (reference sequence). This chain's CDR3 is CATSERGSTNEKLFF. In DNA, the CDR3 is TGTGCCACCAGCGAGAGGGGGTCAACTAATGAAAAACTGTTTTTT.

This chain uses TRBV27 with TRBJ2-7; perhaps TRBD1 as D (6 bases). CDR1 and CDR2 from the germline V gene are MNHEY and SMNVEV (reference sequence). V was pared by 5 bases and J by 0 bases, with 17 bases between. This CDR3 has 16 residues. The CDR3 here is CASSPPDSRGSYEQYF. The CDR3 nucleotides are TGTGCCAGCAGTCCCCCGGACAGCAGAGGCTCCTACGAGCAGTACTTC.

V is TRBV5-1 and J is TRBJ2-5, with TRBD1 matching over 8 bases. J gave up 5 bases and V 6 bases, and 9 bases lay outside the gene matches. The CDR3 spans 14 residues. Germline V gene sequence: CDR1 SGHRS, CDR2 YFSETQ. The CDR3 loop reads CASKVDRVLETQYF. In DNA form, the CDR3 reads TGCGCCAGCAAAGTGGACAGGGTATTGGAGACCCAGTACTTC.

This chain connects TRBV6-5 to TRBJ2-2, with D perhaps matching TRBD1 (5 bases). CDR3 length equals 16 residues. V was pared by 4 bases and J by 0 bases, with 12 bases between. Germline V gene data show CDR1 as MNHEY and CDR2 as SVGAGI. The CDR3 nucleotides are TGTGCCAGCAGTTGGCTACAGGCGACGAACACCGGGGAGCTGTTTTTT. Its protein product is CASSWLQATNTGELFF.

The V call is TRBV19, the J call TRBJ2-3; 7 bases fit TRBD2. V was clipped by 6 bases and J by 2 bases; unmatched bases: 5. Germline-derived CDR1 and CDR2 are LNHDA and SQIVND (reference sequence). This CDR3 spans 14 amino acids. CDR3 nucleotides: TGTGCCAGTAGGGGGGGAGGGATCACAGATACGCAGTATTTT. This sequence encodes CASRGGGITDTQYF.

J is TRBJ1-3 and V is TRBV7-2; D remains ambiguous. The CDR3 runs to 14 residues. Germline V gives CDR1 SGHTA, CDR2 FQGNSA. V lost 6 bases and J lost 3, with 12 bases in between. The CDR3 DNA sequence: TGTGCCAGCAGGGAGGATGTTAGTGGAAACACCATATATTTT. Encoded protein: CASREDVSGNTIYF. The whole variable domain, filled in from reference TRBV7-2 and TRBJ1-3, reads GAGVSQSPSNKVTEKGKDVELRCDPISGHTALYWYRQSLGQGLEFLIYFQGNSAPDKSGLPSDRFSAERTGGSVSTLTIQRTQQEDSAVYLCASREDVSGNTIYFGEGSWLTVV.

This clone has just a few counts. The CDR3 sequence is CASSLALAGVAGELFF. CDR3 DNA: TGTGCCAGCAGCTTGGCCCTAGCGGGAGTTGCCGGGGAGCTGTTTTTT. The chain carries TRBV7-6 and TRBJ2-2; 10 bases are shared with TRBD2. The V and J ends lost 3 bases and 6 bases, in that order; junction bases with no gene match: 7. Per the germline V gene, CDR1 is SGHVS and CDR2 is FNYEAQ. There are 16 residues in the CDR3.